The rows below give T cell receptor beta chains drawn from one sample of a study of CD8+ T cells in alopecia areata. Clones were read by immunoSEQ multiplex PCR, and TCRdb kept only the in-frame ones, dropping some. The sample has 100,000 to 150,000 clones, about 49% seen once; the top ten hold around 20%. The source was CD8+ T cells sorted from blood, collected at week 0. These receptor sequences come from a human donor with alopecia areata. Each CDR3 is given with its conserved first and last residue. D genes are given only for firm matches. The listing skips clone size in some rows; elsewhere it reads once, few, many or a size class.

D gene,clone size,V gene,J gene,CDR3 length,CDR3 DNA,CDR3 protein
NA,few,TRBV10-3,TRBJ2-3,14,TGTGCCATCAGTGAGTCTGGAGCCACAGATACGCAGTATTTT,CAISESGATDTQYF
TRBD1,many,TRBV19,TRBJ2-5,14,TGTGCCAGTAGTATTTGGGACAGACAAGAGACCCAGTACTTC,CASSIWDRQETQYF
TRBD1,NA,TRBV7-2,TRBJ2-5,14,TGTGCCAGCAGTTACACAGGGGGCAGAGAGACCCAGTACTTC,CASSYTGGRETQYF
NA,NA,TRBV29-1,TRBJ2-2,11,TGCAGCGTGCTCATGACCGGGGAGCTGTTTTTT,CSVLMTGELFF
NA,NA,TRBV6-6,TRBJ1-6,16,TGTGCCAGCAGTTACTCTCAGGGCAATCTTAATTCACCCCTCCACTTT,CASSYSQGNLNSPLHF
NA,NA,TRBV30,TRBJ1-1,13,TGTGCCTGGAGTGTAGCAGGGAACACTGAAGCTTTCTTT,CAWSVAGNTEAFF
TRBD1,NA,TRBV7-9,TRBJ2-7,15,TGTGCCAGCAGCCATCTAGGGACAGGGGTGTACGAGCAGTACTTC,CASSHLGTGVYEQYF
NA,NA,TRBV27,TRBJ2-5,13,TGTGCCAGCGCTGTTTGGGGCGCAGAGACCCAGTACTTC,CASAVWGAETQYF
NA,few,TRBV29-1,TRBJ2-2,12,TGCAGCGCCGATGGGGGTGGCGGGGAGCTGTTTTTT,CSADGGGGELFF
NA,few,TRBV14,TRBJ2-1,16,TGTGCCAGCAGCCAAGAGGGAACAGTCTCCTACAATGAGCAGTTCTTC,CASSQEGTVSYNEQFF
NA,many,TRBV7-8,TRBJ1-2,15,TGTGCCAGCAGTCAACAGGGATTAGCTAACTATGGCTACACCTTC,CASSQQGLANYGYTF
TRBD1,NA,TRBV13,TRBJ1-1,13,TGTGCCAGCAGCCGTACAGGGGACACTGAAGCTTTCTTT,CASSRTGDTEAFF
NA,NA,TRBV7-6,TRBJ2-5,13,TGTGCCAGCAGCTTCCCTACCGACGAGACCCAGTACTTC,CASSFPTDETQYF
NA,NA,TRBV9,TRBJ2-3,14,TGTGCCAGCTCAACGGGGGGCAGGACAGATACGCAGTATTTT,CASSTGGRTDTQYF
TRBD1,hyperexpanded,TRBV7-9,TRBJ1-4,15,TGTGCCAGCAGTCACGGGACAGGGAAAAATGAAAAACTGTTTTTT,CASSHGTGKNEKLFF
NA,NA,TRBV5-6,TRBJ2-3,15,TGTGCCAGCAGATGGGGCCCATCAGCTCCAGATACGCAGTATTTT,CASRWGPSAPDTQYF
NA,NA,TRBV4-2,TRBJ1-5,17,TGTGCCAGCAGCCAAGAGGCAGGCAGTTTAGGCAATCAGCCCCAGCATTTT,CASSQEAGSLGNQPQHF
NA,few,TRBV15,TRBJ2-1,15,TGTGCCACCAGCAGAGAGCCCGAGGGGGACAATGAGCAGTTCTTC,CATSREPEGDNEQFF
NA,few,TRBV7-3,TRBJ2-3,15,TGTGCCAGCAGCTCGGGACTCGCCAGCACAGATACGCAGTATTTT,CASSSGLASTDTQYF
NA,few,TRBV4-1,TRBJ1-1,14,TGCGCCAGCAGCCAAGAGTACGGGAACACTGAAGCTTTCTTT,CASSQEYGNTEAFF
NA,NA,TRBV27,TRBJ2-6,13,TGTGCCACCTTTGGGGCTGGGGCCAACGTCCTGACTTTC,CATFGAGANVLTF
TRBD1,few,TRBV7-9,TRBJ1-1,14,TGTGCCAGCAGCCCGGGGACAGGGGAAACTGAAGCTTTCTTT,CASSPGTGETEAFF
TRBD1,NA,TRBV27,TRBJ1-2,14,TGTGCCAGCAGCCGAGACAGGGCGCTCTATGGCTACACCTTC,CASSRDRALYGYTF
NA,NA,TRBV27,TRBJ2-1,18,TGTGCCAGCAGTTTATCCCTGATCCCCGACTATTCGTACAATGAGCAGTTCTTC,CASSLSLIPDYSYNEQFF
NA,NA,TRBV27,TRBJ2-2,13,TGTGCCAGCAGCCACACGAACACCGGGGAGCTGTTTTTT,CASSHTNTGELFF
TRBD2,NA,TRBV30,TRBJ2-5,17,TGTGCCCCGGAAGGGACTAGCGGGGGGGCTGGTCACCAGACCCAGTACTTC,CAPEGTSGGAGHQTQYF
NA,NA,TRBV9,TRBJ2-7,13,TGTGCCAGCAGCATCGGGACGGGATACGAGCAGTACTTC,CASSIGTGYEQYF
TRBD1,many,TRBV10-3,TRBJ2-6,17,TGTGCCACGGGTGGGGGACAGGGCCTTTCTGGGGCCAACGTCCTGACTTTC,CATGGGQGLSGANVLTF
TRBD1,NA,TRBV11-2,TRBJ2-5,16,TGTGCCAGCAGCTTAGGAGGGACAGGGGCCTCCGAAACCCAGTACTTC,CASSLGGTGASETQYF
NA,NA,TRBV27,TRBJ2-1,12,TGTGCCAGCGCAGGGTATGACAATGAGCAGTTCTTC,CASAGYDNEQFF
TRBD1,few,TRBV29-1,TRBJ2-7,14,TGCAGCGTTGAAGACGGGGACAGCGACTACGAGCAGTACTTC,CSVEDGDSDYEQYF
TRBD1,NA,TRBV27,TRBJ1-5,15,TGTGCCAGCAGTTTATCGAGGACAGGGTTTCAGCCCCAGCATTTT,CASSLSRTGFQPQHF
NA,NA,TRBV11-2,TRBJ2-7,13,TGTGCCAGCAGCTTAACAGTTAACTACGAGCAGTACTTC,CASSLTVNYEQYF
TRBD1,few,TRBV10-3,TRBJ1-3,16,TGTGCCATCAGTGGAATTATGACGGACAGGGAAGACACCATATATTTT,CAISGIMTDREDTIYF
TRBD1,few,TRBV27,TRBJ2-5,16,TGTGCCAGCAGTGCCCTCCCGACAGGGAACCAAGAGACCCAGTACTTC,CASSALPTGNQETQYF
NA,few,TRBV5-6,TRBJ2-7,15,TGTGCCAGCAGCCCCTCGACACACCGAGCCTACGAGCAGTACTTC,CASSPSTHRAYEQYF
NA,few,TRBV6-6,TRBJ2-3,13,TGTGCCAGCACCCCCAGGGAGACAGATACGCAGTATTTT,CASTPRETDTQYF
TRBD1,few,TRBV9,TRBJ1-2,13,TGTGCCAGCAGCGCAACAGGGGGCGACGGCTACACCTTC,CASSATGGDGYTF
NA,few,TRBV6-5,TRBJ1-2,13,TGTGCCAGCAGTTTAGGGGCCTCGGCAGGCTACACCTTC,CASSLGASAGYTF
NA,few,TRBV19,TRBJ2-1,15,TGTGCCAGTAGTTCCCGGGAAGCGGCTAGGCATGAGCAGTTCTTC,CASSSREAARHEQFF
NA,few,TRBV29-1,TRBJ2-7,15,TGCAGCGTTGAAGTGCGAGACAGTCCCGACTACGAGCAGTACTTC,CSVEVRDSPDYEQYF
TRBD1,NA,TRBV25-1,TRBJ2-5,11,TGTGCCAGCAGTAGAGACAGGGGAAAGTACTTC,CASSRDRGKYF
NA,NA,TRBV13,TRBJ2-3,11,TGTGCCAGCAGCTTAGCAGATACGCAGTATTTT,CASSLADTQYF
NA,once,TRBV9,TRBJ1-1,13,TGTGCCAGCAGCCCCCAGGTGGGCACTGAAGCTTTCTTT,CASSPQVGTEAFF
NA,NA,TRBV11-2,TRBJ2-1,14,TGTGCCAGCAGCTCACCAAACCTAAACAATGAGCAGTTCTTC,CASSSPNLNNEQFF
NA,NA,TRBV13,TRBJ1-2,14,TGTGCCAGCAGCCTTGCGGGAGCCGTCTATGGCTACACCTTC,CASSLAGAVYGYTF
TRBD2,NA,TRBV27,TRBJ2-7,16,TGTGCCAGCAGTCCATACTCCGGGACTAGGGTTATCGAGCAGTACTTC,CASSPYSGTRVIEQYF
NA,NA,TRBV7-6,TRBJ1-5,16,TGTGCCAGCAGCACCCCCTTTAATCCAGGGTATCAGCCCCAGCATTTT,CASSTPFNPGYQPQHF
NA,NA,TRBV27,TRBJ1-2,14,TGTGCCAGCAGGCCCGTCGGGAATTACTATGGCTACACCTTC,CASRPVGNYYGYTF
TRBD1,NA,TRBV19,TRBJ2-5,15,TGTGCCAGTAGGGCGGGACAGGAGTACCAAGAGACCCAGTACTTC,CASRAGQEYQETQYF
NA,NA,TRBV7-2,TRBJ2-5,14,TGTGCCAGCAGCTCATCAGGGGAGCAAGAGACCCAGTACTTC,CASSSSGEQETQYF
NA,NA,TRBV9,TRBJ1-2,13,TGTGCCAGCAGCGGGGGGACCACTTATGGCTACACCTTC,CASSGGTTYGYTF
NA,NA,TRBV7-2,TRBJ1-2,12,TGTGCCAGCAGCTTAATTGAGGGTCCGACAATCTTC,CASSLIEGPTIF
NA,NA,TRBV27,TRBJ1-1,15,TGTGCCAGCAGCATGAGACAGACTATTAACACTGAAGCTTTCTTT,CASSMRQTINTEAFF